This TCR beta chain was recovered during a study of blood T cell repertoires in COVID-19. Study summary: Acute and convalescent COVID-19 samples came from the United States, Italy and Spain.

Germline lookup yields CDR1 MDHEN and CDR2 SYDVKM. There are 14 residues in the CDR3. Per the original data handling: The assay estimated nucleated cells by amplifying reference gene primers. Sequencing was performed with immunoSEQ multiplex PCR; in TCRdb, only in-frame clones are kept and a portion is missing. D and trimming were read from the DNA, whereas the V and J calls and clone size are those reported in that table. The sample records approximately 92,000 clones, roughly 84% being singletons. The V call is TRBV28, the J call TRBJ1-3; TRBD1 is a possible D gene (6 bases). The receptor comes from a man between 65 and 79 years old with active or convalescent COVID-19. Sequencing input: peripheral blood. CDR3 region: CATHRASSGNTIYF. The CDR3 region has the DNA TGTGCGACCCACAGGGCATCCTCTGGAAACACCATATATTTT.